These 14 T cell receptor beta chains were sequenced from one sample in a study of T cells in Graves' hyperthyroidism and ophthalmopathy. Amplified regions were TCR beta CDR3 sequences from RNA transcripts. Primed by the HTBI set, a first-round RT-PCR was run on the TCR CDR3. TCRdb called the multiplex PCR reads again in MiXCR, with one record for every CDR3 protein. This sample carries some 320,000 distinct CDR3 sequences, about 13% of them seen once, and the ten largest clones take almost 35%. Sequenced input: blood. These receptors were collected from a woman aged 40 to 49 with Graves' ophthalmopathy.

J is TRBJ1-3 and V is TRBV2, with TRBD1 as a possible D gene (5 bases). The germline V gene has CDR1 SNHLY and CDR2 FYNNEI. V was pared by 3 bases and J by 1 base, with 10 bases between. This CDR3 spans 15 amino acids. For the CDR3, the DNA is TGTGCCAGCAGTGATGGGGGGGTTTCTGGAAACACCATATATTTT. This encodes CASSDGGVSGNTIYF.

This clonotype has ten or more counts. This chain joins TRBV12-3 or TRBV12-4 and TRBJ2-7; 8 nucleotides match TRBD1. Trimming took 5 bases from V and 4 from J; bases not matched to a gene: 4. The CDR3 has 13 amino acids. CDR3 DNA sequence: TGTGCCAGCAGTACCGGACAGGGATACGAGCAGTACTTC. It yields the protein CASSTGQGYEQYF.

The chain couples TRBV7-8 to TRBJ2-6; D tentatively fits TRBD1 or TRBD2 (5 bases each). Trimming pared 5 bases from V and 0 bases from J, leaving 14 bases between. The V gene's germline CDR1 is SGHVS and CDR2 FQNEAQ. The CDR3 covers 17 residues. The CDR3, as DNA: TGTGCCAGCAGCCCGGGTATGGGGACCTCTGGGGCCAACGTCCTGACTTTC. Translation: CASSPGMGTSGANVLTF.

This clonotype was seen a few times. An end of the junction does not agree with germline; a read error may underlie this. The chain uses TRBV2 and TRBJ1-5; D gene uncertain. This CDR3 comprises 13 residues. CDR1 SNHLY and CDR2 FYNNEI come from the germline V gene. DNA of the CDR3: TGTGCCAGCAGCGAAGCTAGCAATCAGCCCCAGCATTTT. Amino acids: CASSEASNQPQHF.

The J gene is TRBJ2-3, the V gene TRBV5-1, with 9 bases aligning to TRBD2. The CDR3 consists of 15 residues. Per the germline V gene, CDR1 is SGHRS and CDR2 is YFSETQ. The trim removed 1 base at V and 7 bases at J, leaving 7 bases unmatched. Here the CDR3 reads CASSLFGGGANTQYF. CDR3 coding DNA: TGCGCCAGCAGCTTGTTTGGCGGGGGGGCTAATACGCAGTATTTT.

This clonotype was recorded a few times. The V call is TRBV4-1, the J call TRBJ1-3, with D unclear. Germline CDR1 is MGHRA and CDR2 is YSYEKL. CDR3 length equals 15 residues. V was pared by 0 bases and J by 0 bases, with 6 bases between. The DNA of the CDR3 is TGCGCCAGCAGCCAAGAGCTGAGCTCTGGAAACACCATATATTTT. Its translation: CASSQELSSGNTIYF.

The gene calls are TRBV24-1 and TRBJ2-1, with a tentative D call TRBD2 (6 bases). Germline lookup yields CDR1 KGHDR and CDR2 SFDVKD. The CDR3 runs 16 residues. Trimming shortened V by 3 bases and J by 5 bases, and 16 bases separated the two germline ends. In DNA form, the CDR3 reads TGTGCCACCAGTGATGAAGGACTACTTCAAAACAATGAGCAGTTCTTC. Protein: CATSDEGLLQNNEQFF.

In its sample, this clonotype was seen many times. This chain joins TRBV7-8 and TRBJ2-3; D gene ambiguous. The CDR3 spans 18 residues. Germline-derived CDR1 and CDR2 are SGHVS and FQNEAQ. V was cut by 1 base and J by 4 bases, with 21 bases left in between. The CDR3 coding sequence is TGTGCCAGCAGCTTAGAAGCGCTCTATAAGGGCCTCCCAGATACGCAGTATTTT. This translates into CASSLEALYKGLPDTQYF.

J is TRBJ1-2 and V is TRBV6-2 or TRBV6-3; no clear D gene. CDR1 and CDR2 from the germline V gene are MNHEY and SVGEGT. V shed 0 bases and J shed 7 bases, with 12 bases lying between them. CDR3 length: 14 amino acids. The CDR3 bases are TGTGCCAGCAGTTACTCCGGGGTCGGTGGTGGCTACACCTTC. Translated: CASSYSGVGGGYTF.

CDR3: CASSLFPGQGNSPLHF. Written as DNA, the CDR3 is TGTGCCAGCAGTTTGTTTCCGGGACAGGGAAACTCACCCCTCCACTTT. This chain links TRBV28 with TRBJ1-6; the match to TRBD1 covers 9 bases. CDR3 size: 16 residues. Germline CDR1 and CDR2: MDHEN and SYDVKM. Trimming took 3 bases from V and 10 from J; bases not matched to a gene: 10.

This clonotype was seen more than once but under ten times. The rearrangement joins TRBV29-1 to TRBJ1-4; no definite D call. CDR1 SQVTM and CDR2 ANQGSEA come from the germline V gene. The CDR3 has 14 amino acids. Deletions cut 3 bases from V and 5 bases from J, with 13 bases between. The CDR3 spells CSVDKSGRNEKLFF. CDR3 DNA sequence: TGCAGCGTTGACAAGAGTGGAAGGAATGAAAAACTGTTTTTT.

V usage is TRBV9 and J usage is TRBJ1-3, with 7 bases fitting TRBD1. The V gene end was trimmed by 3 bases and the J gene end by 0 bases; junction bases not matched to a gene: 12. The germline CDR1 and CDR2 sequences are SGDLS and YYNGEE. The CDR3 contains 18 residues. CDR3 bases: TGTGCCAGCAGCGGAGCTTCAAAGGGACAGAGCTCTGGAAACACCATATATTTT. Its translation: CASSGASKGQSSGNTIYF.

This clonotype was seen at least ten times. The J gene is TRBJ2-1, the V gene TRBV10-3, with 12 bases lining up with TRBD2. This CDR3 is 15 amino acids long. Germline V gene sequence: CDR1 ENHRY, CDR2 SYGVKD. The ends lost 6 bases at V and 5 bases at J; junction bases unmatched: 5. The CDR3 DNA reads as TGTGCCATCAGGGACCGACTAGCGGGGGACAATGAGCAGTTCTTC. It encodes CAIRDRLAGDNEQFF.

The table lists this clonotype with a few counts. The rearrangement joins TRBV28 to TRBJ2-2; D might be TRBD2 (5 bases). V lost 1 base and J lost 2, with 11 bases in between. Germline values: CDR1 MDHEN, CDR2 SYDVKM. The CDR3 runs to 16 residues. CDR3 sequence (DNA): TGTGCCAGCAGTTTATACCTACTAGGAAACACCGGGGAGCTGTTTTTT. It yields the protein CASSLYLLGNTGELFF.